The 28 T cell receptor beta chains below all came from one sample that was sequenced in a study of cytomegalovirus exposure and HLA in healthy donors. With 60 Vbeta and 13 Jbeta primers, the PCR was carried out. The assay was immunoSEQ multiplex PCR, and TCRdb's table has in-frame clones only and misses some. The clone table shows tens of thousands of clones, with the ten largest holding around 12%. The sequenced material came from PBMCs. The receptors originated from a man younger than 35 in good health and CMV-seropositive.

V and J are TRBV28 and TRBJ1-5; 8 positions agree with TRBD1. This CDR3 contains 15 residues. V dropped 3 bases and J dropped 7; count of bases not matched to a gene: 8. The V gene's germline CDR1 is MDHEN and CDR2 SYDVKM. The CDR3: CASSFPQGDGQPQHF. CDR3 in DNA: TGTGCCAGCAGTTTTCCACAGGGGGACGGCCAGCCCCAGCATTTT.

The chain has TRBV5-1 and TRBJ1-2, with D perhaps matching TRBD1 (5 bases). Trimming stripped 0 bases from V and 6 bases from J, with 9 bases between. CDR1 is SGHRS and CDR2 is YFSETQ in the germline V gene. The CDR3 has 13 amino acids. The CDR3 DNA is TGCGCCAGCAGCTTGGAGGGAGGGGATGGCTACACCTTC. Translated, it gives CASSLEGGDGYTF.

V is TRBV5-1 and J is TRBJ2-3; 7 nucleotides agree with TRBD2. Germline CDR1 is SGHRS and CDR2 is YFSETQ. This CDR3 contains 17 residues. V dropped 4 bases and J dropped 0; count of bases not matched to a gene: 11. The CDR3 sequence: CASSALTSVPSTDTQYF. DNA for the CDR3: TGCGCCAGCAGCGCCCTAACTAGCGTCCCTAGCACAGATACGCAGTATTTT.

J is TRBJ2-4 and V is TRBV28; 9 nucleotides agree with TRBD1. J lost 1 base, V lost 1 base, and 2 bases had no gene match. CDR3 length equals 16 residues. Germline V lookup: CDR1 MDHEN, CDR2 SYDVKM. Written as DNA, the CDR3 is TGTGCCAGCAGTTTATATGGACAGGGGGCCAAAAACATTCAGTACTTC. Translated, it gives CASSLYGQGAKNIQYF.

The genes are TRBV15 and TRBJ2-1; D remains ambiguous. The CDR3 sequence is 13 residues long. Per the germline V gene, CDR1 is LNHNV and CDR2 is YYDKDF (reference sequence). Between the trimmed V and J ends, which lost 7 bases and 5 bases, there was a span of 12 bases. CDR3 amino acids: CATTGIPHNEQFF. The CDR3 DNA sequence: TGTGCCACCACAGGTATACCCCACAATGAGCAGTTCTTC.

The gene calls are TRBV30 and TRBJ2-7; TRBD2 aligns across 11 bases. V dropped 5 bases and J dropped 1; count of bases not matched to a gene: 7. The CDR3 totals 15 residues. Germline V gene lookup returns CDR1 GTSNPN and CDR2 SVGIG (reference sequence). CDR3 in amino acids: CAWRRGLAASYEQYF. The CDR3 region has the DNA TGTGCCTGGCGCCGGGGACTAGCGGCTTCCTACGAGCAGTACTTC.

J is TRBJ2-5 and V is TRBV5-1; 7 bases align to TRBD1. TRBJ2-7 explains the end of the DNA better; the J call may be wrong. There are 15 residues in the CDR3. Germline CDR1 is SGHRS and CDR2 is YFSETQ. The CDR3 sequence is CASSLALGQSYEQYF. CDR3 nucleotides: TGCGCCAGCAGCTTGGCACTGGGACAGTCCTACGAGCAGTACTTC.

The chain uses TRBV2 and TRBJ2-4; a weak D match, TRBD2 (5 bases). The CDR3 runs 15 residues. The V gene's germline CDR1 is SNHLY and CDR2 FYNNEI. V lost 2 bases, J lost 3 bases, and 11 bases lay in between. CDR3 protein: CASSEQTINKNIQYF. CDR3 coding DNA: TGTGCCAGCAGTGAACAGACTATCAACAAAAACATTCAGTACTTC.

The chain couples TRBV11-2 to TRBJ2-5; D gene ambiguous. The CDR3 loop spans 13 amino acids. Germline loops: CDR1 SGHAT, CDR2 FQNNGV. V gave up 2 bases and J gave up 5 bases, with 9 bases separating them. The CDR3 bases are TGTGCCAGCAGCTTACTCGTGCGGGAGACCCAGTACTTC. This gives the protein CASSLLVRETQYF.

J is TRBJ1-1 and V is TRBV7-9; no definite D call. CDR3 length equals 13 residues. CDR1 is SEHNR and CDR2 is FQNEAQ in the germline V gene (reference sequence). Trimming left V 6 bases short and J 1 base short, with 9 bases between. CDR3 in amino acids: CASRKQRNTEAFF. DNA of the CDR3: TGTGCCAGCAGAAAACAGAGGAACACTGAAGCTTTCTTT.

The V call is TRBV5-1, the J call TRBJ2-5; 9 bases fit TRBD2. Germline CDR1 SGHRS, CDR2 YFSETQ. The ends lost 4 bases at V and 3 bases at J; junction bases unmatched: 13. This CDR3 has 17 amino acids. CDR3 sequence (DNA): TGCGCCAGCAGCCCCGAGGGCCTAGCGGGGCCTAAAGAGACCCAGTACTTC. This translates into CASSPEGLAGPKETQYF.

The chain combines TRBV30 with TRBJ2-7; D is unclear. The CDR3 runs 14 residues. V was trimmed by 3 bases and J by 4 bases, leaving 16 bases between them. Germline V gene lookup returns CDR1 GTSNPN and CDR2 SVGIG (reference sequence). This chain's CDR3 is CAWRHLTRSYEQYF. In nucleotides, the CDR3 is TGTGCCTGGAGGCACCTAACGAGATCTTACGAGCAGTACTTC.

This chain joins TRBV28 and TRBJ1-2; D uncertain. The CDR3 has 14 residues. V dropped 4 bases and J dropped 7 bases, with 16 bases sitting between them. CDR1 and CDR2 from the germline V gene are MDHEN and SYDVKM. The CDR3 nucleotides read TGTGCCAGCAGTTGGGCCGCCGGGGAGAGTGGCTACACCTTC. This translates into CASSWAAGESGYTF.

The chain is built from TRBV11-2 and TRBJ1-1; perhaps TRBD1 as D (5 bases). From germline, CDR1 is SGHAT and CDR2 FQNNGV. Trimming pared 5 bases from V and 1 base from J, leaving 8 bases between. CDR3 length: 13 amino acids. CDR3 in DNA: TGTGCCAGCAGCACCCAGGGGAACACTGAAGCTTTCTTT. Its protein is CASSTQGNTEAFF.

The chain links TRBV13 to TRBJ2-7; D call uncertain. CDR3 length equals 12 residues. V shed 5 bases and J shed 3 bases, with 8 bases lying between them. Germline V CDR1 and CDR2: PRHDT, FYEKMQ (reference sequence). In DNA form, the CDR3 reads TGTGCCAGCAGCGACCACAGCTACGAGCAGTACTTC. It codes for CASSDHSYEQYF.

About this clone itself: The junction does not match germline at one end; this may be a read error. The CDR3 DNA is TGTGCCATCAGTGACTATTCAGGGACCTACGAGCAGTACTTC. Amino acid sequence: CAISDYSGTYEQYF. The chain carries TRBV6-1 and TRBJ2-7; either TRBD1 or TRBD2 may fit D (5 bases each). This CDR3 has 14 residues. CDR1 is MNHNS and CDR2 is SASEGT in the germline V gene.

The chain is built from TRBV28 and TRBJ2-3; D not resolved. Per germline, CDR1 MDHEN and CDR2 SYDVKM. The CDR3 totals 18 residues. Trimming removed 3 bases at V and 0 bases at J, with 19 bases between. In DNA, the CDR3 is TGTGCCAGCAGTTTTTATGACACGCATGTCACTAGCACAGATACGCAGTATTTT. This gives the protein CASSFYDTHVTSTDTQYF.

This rearrangement joins TRBV5-1 to TRBJ1-1; 7 nucleotides line up with TRBD1. From germline, CDR1 is SGHRS and CDR2 YFSETQ. The V and J ends lost 4 bases and 5 bases, in that order; junction bases with no gene match: 8. The CDR3 sequence is 14 residues long. This CDR3 reads CASSPWGDRTEAFF. CDR3 coding DNA: TGCGCCAGCAGCCCTTGGGGGGACAGAACTGAAGCTTTCTTT. Full variable domain (rest looked up from reference TRBV5-1 and TRBJ1-1): KAGVTQTPRYLIKTRGQQVTLSCSPISGHRSVSWYQQTPGQGLQFLFEYFSETQRNKGNFPGRFSGRQFSNSRSEMNVSTLELGDSALYLCASSPWGDRTEAFFGQGTRLTVV.

The chain couples TRBV29-1 to TRBJ2-2, with 16 bases lining up with TRBD2. Germline CDR1 reads SQVTM; CDR2 reads ANQGSEA. J was trimmed by 7 bases and V by 7 bases; bases with no gene match: 6. The length of the CDR3 is 15 residues. The DNA for the CDR3 is TGCAGCGCCGGGGGACTAGCGGGAGGGGTCGGGGAGCTGTTTTTT. Amino acids: CSAGGLAGGVGELFF.

This chain links TRBV19 with TRBJ2-7; 10 bases fit TRBD1. The CDR3 is made up of 14 amino acids. Germline V gives CDR1 LNHDA, CDR2 SQIVND (reference sequence). The V and J ends lost 4 bases and 4 bases, in that order; junction bases with no gene match: 4. Written as DNA, the CDR3 is TGTGCCAGTAGTACCCGACAGGGGGCATACGAGCAGTACTTC. Protein product: CASSTRQGAYEQYF.

J is TRBJ1-3 and V is TRBV27; the D gene is possibly TRBD1 (5 bases). The CDR3 loop spans 15 amino acids. Germline CDR1 reads MNHEY; CDR2 reads SMNVEV (reference sequence). Between the trimmed V and J ends, which lost 3 bases and 2 bases, there was a span of 11 bases. CDR3 region: CASSLGGKPGNTIYF. The CDR3 DNA is TGTGCCAGCAGTTTGGGGGGAAAACCTGGAAACACCATATATTTT.

This sequence joins TRBV11-1 and TRBJ1-1; D might be TRBD1 (6 bases). Trimming shortened V by 0 bases and J by 7 bases, and 12 bases separated the two germline ends. The germline V gene has CDR1 SGHAT and CDR2 FQDESV (reference sequence). CDR3 length: 14 residues. CDR3 coding DNA: TGTGCCAGCAGCTTAGCATCTGACAGGCGTGAAGCTTTCTTT. This encodes CASSLASDRREAFF.

The chain links TRBV2 to TRBJ1-1; possibly TRBD1 for D (5 bases). This CDR3 has 13 residues. In germline, CDR1 is SNHLY, CDR2 FYNNEI. Trimming stripped 11 bases from V and 8 bases from J, with 21 bases between. CDR3 bases: TGTGCCTCGCTACGAGCTACAGGATTAGAAGCTTTCTTT. This gives the protein CASLRATGLEAFF.

The chain carries TRBV18 and TRBJ1-1, with 7 bases aligning to TRBD1. The J segment lost 2 bases and the V segment lost 3 bases, leaving 6 bases of the junction unmatched. This CDR3 region has 15 residues. CDR1 KGHSH and CDR2 LQKENI come from the germline V gene. Written as DNA, the CDR3 is TGTGCCAGCTCACCCCAGACAGGGAAAAACACTGAAGCTTTCTTT. Protein: CASSPQTGKNTEAFF.

V usage is TRBV27 and J usage is TRBJ2-7; 9 bases agree with TRBD1. Per germline, CDR1 MNHEY and CDR2 SMNVEV (reference sequence). V lost 3 bases, J lost 7 bases, and 7 bases stayed unmatched. This CDR3 has 14 residues. This chain's CDR3 is CASSFRDRGGEQYF. The CDR3 region has the DNA TGTGCCAGCAGTTTTCGAGACAGGGGGGGTGAGCAGTACTTC.

The chain carries TRBV5-1 and TRBJ2-5, with TRBD1 matching over 7 bases. Trimming cost V 0 bases and J 5 bases; bases outside gene matches: 4. In germline, CDR1 is SGHRS, CDR2 YFSETQ. The CDR3 contains 14 residues. Here the CDR3 reads CASSLGTGRETQYF. CDR3 nucleotides: TGCGCCAGCAGCTTGGGGACAGGTCGTGAGACCCAGTACTTC.

To note about this clone: The junction departs from germline at one end; a sequencing error may be responsible. The chain has TRBV2 and TRBJ2-7; no clear D gene. CDR1 is SNHLY and CDR2 is FYNNEI in the germline V gene. The CDR3 length is 11 residues. The CDR3 DNA reads as TGTGCCACCAGTGAGGCTTACGAGCAGTACTTC. Protein product: CATSEAYEQYF.

This chain joins TRBV9 and TRBJ2-7; D possibly corresponds to TRBD2 (6 bases). The CDR3 length is 15 residues. Germline V gives CDR1 SGDLS, CDR2 YYNGEE. Trimming removed 0 bases at V and 0 bases at J, with 10 bases between. CDR3 nucleotides: TGTGCCAGCAGCGTAGAAGCGGGTAGCTCCTACGAGCAGTACTTC. It yields the protein CASSVEAGSSYEQYF.